The 8 T cell receptor beta chains given below trace back to one sample, sequenced in a study of cytomegalovirus exposure and HLA in healthy donors. Method: immunoSEQ multiplex PCR; TCRdb's copy keeps in-frame clones and lacks some. The profile shows roughly 130,000 clones, 88% of them singletons. The sequencing input was PBMCs. These receptors originate from a young man in good health and CMV-seronegative.

This rearrangement joins TRBV18 to TRBJ1-1; D is unresolved. V was cut by 3 bases and J by 4 bases, with 12 bases left in between. The CDR3 consists of 14 residues. CDR1 and CDR2 from the germline V gene are KGHSH and LQKENI. The CDR3 is CASSPPGGRTEAFF. The CDR3 DNA is TGTGCCAGCTCACCGCCGGGAGGGCGCACTGAAGCTTTCTTT.

J is TRBJ1-1 and V is TRBV30, with 9 bases identical to TRBD1. The trim removed 4 bases at V and 4 bases at J, leaving 7 bases unmatched. Germline CDR1 reads GTSNPN; CDR2 reads SVGIG (reference sequence). The CDR3 sequence is 14 residues long. Here the CDR3 reads CAWTPGQGFTEAFF. In DNA, the CDR3 is TGTGCCTGGACACCGGGACAGGGATTCACTGAAGCTTTCTTT.

This chain links TRBV18 with TRBJ2-7, with a tentative D call TRBD1 (5 bases). Germline V lookup: CDR1 KGHSH, CDR2 LQKENI. The CDR3 runs 13 residues. The ends were cut back, 2 bases at V and 1 base at J, with 6 bases in the middle. The CDR3 is CASSPGASYEQYF. The CDR3 nucleotides read TGTGCCAGCTCACCAGGGGCTTCCTACGAGCAGTACTTC.

V and J are TRBV19 and TRBJ2-7; 8 nucleotides match TRBD2. Germline V CDR1 and CDR2: LNHDA, SQIVND (reference sequence). This CDR3 is 14 amino acids long. The junction had 4 bases not matched to a gene; V was cut back by 1 base and J by 5 bases. The CDR3 sequence: CASSIVSGSNEQYF. Written as DNA, the CDR3 is TGTGCCAGTAGTATAGTCAGCGGGAGTAACGAGCAGTACTTC.

The rearrangement uses TRBV9 and TRBJ2-3, with 10 bases lining up with TRBD2. This CDR3 has 16 amino acids. V shed 5 bases, J shed 2 bases, and the junction held 8 bases outside the gene matches. Germline V gives CDR1 SGDLS, CDR2 YYNGEE. The CDR3 sequence is CASRDGLADITDTQYF. CDR3 coding DNA: TGTGCCAGCAGAGATGGACTAGCGGATATCACAGATACGCAGTATTTT.

The chain joins TRBV18 to TRBJ2-5; no reliable D call. V was shortened by 5 bases and J by 3 bases, with 10 bases between the two germline ends. Looked up from germline, CDR1 is KGHSH and CDR2 is LQKENI. This CDR3 is built from 13 residues. In DNA form, the CDR3 reads TGTGCCAGCTCAGGAACGGGTAAAGAGACCCAGTACTTC. Protein: CASSGTGKETQYF.

The V call is TRBV12-5, the J call TRBJ1-5; D unclear. With 1 base removed from V and 5 bases from J, the gap between germline ends came to 9 bases. This CDR3 spans 14 amino acids. Per the germline V gene, CDR1 is LGHNT and CDR2 is FRNRAP. CDR3 nucleotide sequence: TGTGCTAGTGGTTTGGACGGGATGGATCAGCCCCAGCATTTT. It codes for CASGLDGMDQPQHF. Using reference TRBV12-5 and TRBJ1-5 for the parts outside the CDR3, the full variable domain is DARVTQTPRHKVTEMGQEVTMRCQPILGHNTVFWYRQTMMQGLELLAYFRNRAPLDDSGMPKDRFSAEMPDATLATLKIQPSEPRDSAVYFCASGLDGMDQPQHFGDGTRLSIL.

The chain is built from TRBV25-1 and TRBJ1-3, with 9 positions matching TRBD1. CDR1 and CDR2 from the germline V gene are MGHDK and SYGVNS. Trimming took 8 bases from V and 4 from J; bases not matched to a gene: 6. The CDR3 has 14 residues. CDR3 in DNA: TGTGCCAGCCAGGACAGGGGAATCGGAAACACCATATATTTT. This sequence encodes CASQDRGIGNTIYF.